This record looks at one T cell receptor beta chain sequence and its context. The data derive from a study of regulatory T cells in long-lasting Graves disease. Arm-PCR of CDR3 regions and iRepertoire HTBI primers were the basis on which TCR beta libraries were built. TCRdb reprocessed the multiplex PCR reads with MiXCR, giving one entry per CDR3 protein. The table shows approximately 540,000 distinct CDR3 sequences, with about 12% occurring only once. The time point is: newly diagnosed GD, antithyroid drugs for less than 3 months. Generation of the TCR library employed RNA extracted from PBMCs. The sample was also reused in another study, on T cells in Graves' hyperthyroidism and ophthalmopathy. That paper states: A first-round RT-PCR of the TCR CDR3 used the HTBI primer set.

This sequence was found in a woman in her 30s with Graves disease. Specimen: peripheral blood mononuclear cells (PBMCs), collected at new diagnosis, from a patient treated with antithyroid drugs.

The DNA for the CDR3 is TGTGCCAGTGCCGACAGGGGGAGAAACACAGATACGCAGTATTTT. Its protein is CASADRGRNTDTQYF. This chain uses TRBV19 with TRBJ2-3; 9 nucleotides match TRBD1. V dropped 8 bases and J dropped 2; count of bases not matched to a gene: 8. CDR3 length: 15 residues. Germline assignment: CDR1 LNHDA and CDR2 SQIVND (reference sequence).